The clone carrying this TCR beta chain was seen at least ten times. The CDR3 sequence is 13 residues long. Between the trimmed V and J ends, which lost 6 bases and 0 bases, there was a span of 11 bases. Looked up from germline, CDR1 is DFQATT and CDR2 is SNEGSKA (reference sequence). TCRdb re-analysed the RT-PCR reads in MiXCR, keeping a single row per CDR3 protein. Found here are approximately 720,000 distinct CDR3 sequences, 12% to 15% of them singletons; the top ten hold 3.6%. This TCR derives from a female donor in good health, serving as a healthy control. V gene TRBV20-1 combines with J gene TRBJ1-2, with D hard to call. The specimen was memory CD4+ T cells from blood. CDR3 loop: CSAPVPANYGYTF. CDR3 DNA sequence: TGCAGTGCCCCCGTCCCCGCTAACTATGGCTACACCTTC.